The source of this T cell receptor beta chain is a study of T cell responses to AZD1222 COVID-19 vaccine. The CDR3 consists of 15 residues. Germline V gene lookup returns CDR1 LGHNA and CDR2 YSLEER. The V gene lost 0 bases and the J gene lost 3 bases, with 11 bases spanning the gap. Measured with immunoSEQ multiplex PCR; TCRdb has only the in-frame clones, and not every one. The profile shows some 150,000 clones, more than 80% of them singletons. Study findings and constraints: Along spike, vaccine-associated CD4 TCRs were found throughout, with dominance at 160-218 and 743-854. A mostly white British donor set with more females was recruited, and clonal diversity was possibly underestimated. Among AZD1222 vaccinees, only six or seven were seropositive at baseline. Spike-specific TCR breadth and depth grew following two AZD1222 doses.

On this clone: Its antigen is still unknown.

This receptor was identified in an adult in good health. Source: peripheral blood, taken on day 0 of MenACWY control vaccination. The chain carries TRBV4-3 and TRBJ1-1; D perhaps matches TRBD1 (5 bases). The CDR3 DNA is TGCGCCAGCAGCCAAGATCGGGGGGGGTACACTGAAGCTTTCTTT. Residues: CASSQDRGGYTEAFF.